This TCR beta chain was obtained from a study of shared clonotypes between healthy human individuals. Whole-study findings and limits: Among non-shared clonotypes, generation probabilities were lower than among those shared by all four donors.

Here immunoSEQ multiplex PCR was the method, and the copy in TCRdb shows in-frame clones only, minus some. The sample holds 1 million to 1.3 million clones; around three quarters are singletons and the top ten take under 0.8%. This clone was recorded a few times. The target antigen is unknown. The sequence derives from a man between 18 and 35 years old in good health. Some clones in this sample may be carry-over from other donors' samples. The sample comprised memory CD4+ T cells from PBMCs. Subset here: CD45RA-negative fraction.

CDR3: CASSGTGDEQFF. The CDR3 DNA sequence: TGTGCCAGCAGCGGAACAGGGGATGAGCAGTTCTTC. The V call is TRBV7-3, the J call TRBJ2-1, with 7 nucleotides matching TRBD1. CDR3 length equals 12 residues. Unmatched junction bases numbered 3, after V lost 5 bases and J lost 8 bases. Germline loops: CDR1 SGHTA, CDR2 FQGTGA.